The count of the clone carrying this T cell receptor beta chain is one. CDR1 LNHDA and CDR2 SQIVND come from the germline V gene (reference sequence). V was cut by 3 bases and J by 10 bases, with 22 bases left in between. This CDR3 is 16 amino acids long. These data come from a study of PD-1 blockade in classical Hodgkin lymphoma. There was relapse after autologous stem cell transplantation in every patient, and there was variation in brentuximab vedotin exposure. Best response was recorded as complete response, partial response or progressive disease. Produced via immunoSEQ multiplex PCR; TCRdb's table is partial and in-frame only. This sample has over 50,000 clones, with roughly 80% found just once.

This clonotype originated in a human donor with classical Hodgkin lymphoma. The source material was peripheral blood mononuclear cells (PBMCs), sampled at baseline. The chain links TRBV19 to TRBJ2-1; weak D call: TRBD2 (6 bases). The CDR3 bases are TGTGCCAGTAGTATTAGGGGCCCGGGAGAGGTAGACGAGCAGTTCTTC. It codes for CASSIRGPGEVDEQFF.